The rows below give T cell receptor beta chains drawn from one sample of a study of long-term antiretroviral therapy in people with HIV. Clones were sequenced by immunoSEQ multiplex PCR, and TCRdb holds only the in-frame ones, with some missing. The repertoire holds about 28,000 clones, with roughly 80% as singletons. Sequencing was performed on unsorted PBMCs, taken 3 years after starting antiretroviral therapy. These receptors were taken from a man in his forties with HIV. The CDR3 runs from the conserved cysteine through the conserved F or W.

v_gene,j_gene,CDR3aa
TRBV2,TRBJ2-1,CASSDGLQGVYNEQFF
TRBV5-6,TRBJ2-5,CASTPSGLRETQYF
TRBV7-7,TRBJ2-3,CASSFPGRASTDTQYF
TRBV29-1,TRBJ2-1,CSVHVGTRSINEQFF
TRBV18,TRBJ2-1,CASSLDPTSEQFF
TRBV30,TRBJ1-2,CAWSVRQNYGYTF
TRBV7-2,TRBJ1-1,CASSMPGQGDLNTEAFF
TRBV9,TRBJ2-7,CASSVGLAGHYEQYF
TRBV9,TRBJ2-3,CASSEGNKGGTDTQYF
TRBV10-1,TRBJ1-1,CASSQGASTEAFF
TRBV7-8,TRBJ2-7,CASSLNTPGGEQYF
TRBV7-2,TRBJ2-1,CASSRLDEQFF
TRBV5-1,TRBJ2-1,CASSLQGTGGYNEQFF
TRBV6-5,TRBJ1-2,CASKAGGGGYTF
TRBV7-6,TRBJ1-2,CASSLSAGLPLNF
TRBV6-5,TRBJ2-7,CASSSFSYEQYF
TRBV5-7,TRBJ1-1,CASSRRVESNTEAFF
TRBV5-1,TRBJ1-6,CASSLEGLTPLHF
TRBV7-9,TRBJ2-5,CASSWGFGTQYF
TRBV28,TRBJ2-7,CASSRGGPYEQYF
TRBV2,TRBJ1-4,CASTRDSANEKLFF
TRBV6-5,TRBJ1-1,CASIQGGAAFF
TRBV10-3,TRBJ1-2,CAISESPLGIGYTF
TRBV29-1,TRBJ1-3,CSASPVGGNTIYF
TRBV29-1,TRBJ2-3,CSVGLGQSTDTQYF
TRBV28,TRBJ2-7,CASSYHSGTYEQYF
TRBV7-3,TRBJ2-3,CASSSSGTSGGAFSTDTQYF
TRBV4-1,TRBJ2-3,CASSRGTSGSIDTQYF
TRBV15,TRBJ2-3,CATSSGGASTDTQYF
TRBV30,TRBJ2-7,CAWSTYDREHEQYF
TRBV10-3,TRBJ1-3,CAISEGHPSGNTIYF
TRBV7-9,TRBJ2-7,CASSSGTPSSYEQYF
TRBV6-5,TRBJ1-2,CASSYGGAESGYTF
TRBV2,TRBJ1-2,CASRTGNYGYTF
TRBV25-1,TRBJ2-4,CASSARTGAKNIQYF
TRBV27,TRBJ1-5,CASRPGATNQPQHF
TRBV5-1,TRBJ2-3,CASSLGQQRADTQYF
TRBV27,TRBJ2-3,CASSLGGTDTQYF
TRBV28,TRBJ1-6,CASTPFGGPTSPLHF
TRBV5-4,TRBJ2-1,CASSFAVSGNEQFF
TRBV19,TRBJ2-6,CASNRNGGVGANVLTF
TRBV5-1,TRBJ2-3,CASSLGASGGATDTQYF
TRBV6-6,TRBJ2-2,CASTNSGGAGELFF
TRBV18,TRBJ2-3,CASSEGTQYF
TRBV11-2,TRBJ2-2,CASSLQGWDTGELFF
TRBV27,TRBJ2-5,CASSLFPGSETQYF